These T cell receptor beta chains were read from a single sample in a study of T cell changes during pregnancy in multiple sclerosis. Some clones are missing from TCRdb's copy, which holds only in-frame ones; the method was immunoSEQ multiplex PCR. The data contain tens of thousands of clones, roughly 90% of them singletons. Sequenced here: peripheral blood, sampled in the first trimester of pregnancy. The receptors shown here come from a female donor in good health, enrolled as a control in a pregnancy study. The CDR3 runs from the conserved cysteine through the conserved F or W. Fields, in order: J gene, V gene, CDR3 length, CDR3 protein.

>TRBJ2-2|TRBV7-6|13
CASSLDLTGELFF
>TRBJ2-3|TRBV5-1|15
CASSLIAGKTDTQYF
>TRBJ2-7|TRBV6-1|15
CASSAWTSGRDEQYF
>TRBJ2-1|TRBV5-4|15
CASSLEGAQGNEQFF
>TRBJ1-2|TRBV5-6|12
CASSLQGNGYTF
>TRBJ2-2|TRBV27|14
CASSWTRPTGELFF
>TRBJ1-5|TRBV7-2|15
CASSLGRGSRQPQHF
>TRBJ2-2|TRBV19|14
CASTLVVPTGELFF
>TRBJ1-2|TRBV6-1|15
CASSPTGPLGYGYTF
>TRBJ1-1|TRBV5-1|12
CASKEPTGNAFF
>TRBJ1-6|TRBV30|13
CAWSGQADSPLHF
>TRBJ2-2|TRBV9|15
CASSGRGGNTGELFF
>TRBJ2-2|TRBV15|14
CATMRGPNTGELFF
>TRBJ1-5|TRBV6-5|13
CASSYSTGQPQHF
>TRBJ2-5|TRBV12-5|15
CASALTSGAKGTQYF
>TRBJ2-1|TRBV9|14
CATNSGGVGNEQFF
>TRBJ1-4|TRBV7-2|15
CASSLAASVNEKLFF
>TRBJ2-1|TRBV5-4|16
CASSASRGRYYNEQFF
>TRBJ1-5|TRBV4-1|17
CASSQDPGTTNVQPQHF
>TRBJ1-5|TRBV6-1|15
CASSELGTLYQPQHF
>TRBJ2-3|TRBV5-1|16
CASSLMELGPQDTQYF
>TRBJ2-1|TRBV7-6|16
CASSLQTQLTGNEQFF
>TRBJ1-4|TRBV4-2|15
CASSQHRDRYEKLFF
>TRBJ1-2|TRBV10-3|17
CAISADPTGLANYGYTF
>TRBJ2-1|TRBV19|15
CASSISGGQHNEQFF
>TRBJ1-2|TRBV5-6|15
CASSLRSYPPLGYTF
>TRBJ1-4|TRBV19|16
CASSIGFGDRGRKLFF
>TRBJ1-1|TRBV19|14
CASSASTTHTEAFF
>TRBJ2-3|TRBV11-3|15
CASSLQAGLRNTQYF
>TRBJ2-1|TRBV7-2|15
CASSRTGTNYNEQFF
>TRBJ2-2|TRBV29-1|14
CSGAGTGGTGELFF
>TRBJ2-7|TRBV5-1|16
CASSLDRLAGEGEQYF
>TRBJ1-2|TRBV7-9|14
CASSPRTGIYGYTF
>TRBJ1-1|TRBV7-7|13
CASSLKGDTEAFF
>TRBJ2-7|TRBV4-3|15
CASSRGLADPYEQYF
>TRBJ1-5|TRBV7-2|16
CASSTSGQISNQPQHF
>TRBJ2-3|TRBV27|14
CASRRAGGTDTQYF
>TRBJ1-1|TRBV5-4|17
CASSSTGRGPVHTEAFF
>TRBJ2-7|TRBV4-1|15
CASSLWDSLMDEQYF
>TRBJ2-1|TRBV10-3|12
CAISAGGNEQFF
>TRBJ2-7|TRBV4-2|14
CASSQEQRRYEQYF
>TRBJ1-2|TRBV30|13
CAWSVNYYYGYTF
>TRBJ2-5|TRBV7-2|11
CASSHRETQYF
>TRBJ1-2|TRBV5-5|14
CASSLDQVDYGYTF
>TRBJ2-3|TRBV29-1|16
CSVEDMKGRNTDTQYF
>TRBJ2-3|TRBV7-2|14
CASSLDGEEDTQYF
>TRBJ2-5|TRBV15|15
CATSRAGQGGETQYF
>TRBJ2-1|TRBV19|14
CASSITGVDNEQFF